This TCR beta chain was obtained from a study of CD8 T cells in Susac syndrome (dated by TCRdb to 2018 to 2020). Some background on the complete study: The study used repertoire sequencing to test whether antigen drove CD8+ T cell activation and differentiation in Susac syndrome.

The CDR3 measures 13 amino acids from cysteine to phenylalanine. Kept here is only the CDR3 DNA, which spans 39 bases and is read in frame from base 1. Unmatched junction bases come to 3, with V trimmed by 6 bases and J by 4 bases. CDR1 and CDR2, looked up from the germline V gene, are MDHEN and SYDVKM. For this clonotype: Its binding antigen is unknown. Qualities for individual bases were not recorded, and no much larger clone is one base off.

RNA was extracted using the RNeasy kit, and roughly 0.45 to 1 microgram was reverse transcribed with random hexamers. The immunoSEQ multiplex PCR assay, which covers 54 Vbeta and 13 Jbeta segments, was used to amplify TCR beta CDR3 regions. PCR amplification bias was corrected using a synthetic template baseline for primer optimization and computational correction. In the source study's methods: Only productive sequences were kept, with reads annotated to V, D and J genes according to IMGT and analyzed in immunoSEQ Analyzer. Clonality was computed as one minus Shannon entropy normalized by log2 of the number of productive unique sequences. For each patient and control, public and private clones were evaluated among the 100 most prevalent clones. Clones were defined as Susac-specific if absent from the healthy and MS cohorts, from some 1,000 published viral clones and from other ImmuneACCESS disease sequences. TCRdb ran its own pipeline on the public reads, namely fastp trimming at Q25 and MiXCR clone calling, and kept in-frame beta chains. Rows are combined by CDR3 protein, so each entry shows the most common genes and DNA. What appears here as the V and J calls and clone size reflects TCRdb's work, not the paper's. The sample table records roughly 120,000 distinct CDR3 sequences; 94% of these occur just once. The ten top clones hold 0.098% of the sample.

The paper's findings and limits, for the study overall: The TCR sequencing and HLA analysis was acknowledged to have included a relatively small number of individuals.

Peripheral blood CD8+ and CD4+ T cells from healthy donors, Susac syndrome patients and multiple sclerosis patients were profiled using high-throughput TCR beta sequencing. Healthy donors were included as age- and sex-matched controls. Bulk CD8+ and CD4+ T cells were purified by magnetic negative isolation, while CD8+ TEMRA cells were enriched using FACS. Blood was collected in EDTA tubes and processed within 24 hours, with PBMCs isolated through density gradient centrifugation. PBMCs intended for TCR sequencing were cryopreserved in liquid nitrogen and were subsequently thawed in a 37 degrees C water bath. Purity of sorted or isolated CD4+, CD8+ and CD8+ TEMRA cells was at least 90%.

The sample was CD4+ T cells from PBMCs. Recombination linked TRBV28 to TRBJ1-2; TRBD1 agrees with 9 junctional bases. This TCR came from a human donor in good health. Here is the DNA: TGTGCCAGCAGACTGACAGGGGGCTATGGCTACACCTTC. It translates to CASRLTGGYGYTF.